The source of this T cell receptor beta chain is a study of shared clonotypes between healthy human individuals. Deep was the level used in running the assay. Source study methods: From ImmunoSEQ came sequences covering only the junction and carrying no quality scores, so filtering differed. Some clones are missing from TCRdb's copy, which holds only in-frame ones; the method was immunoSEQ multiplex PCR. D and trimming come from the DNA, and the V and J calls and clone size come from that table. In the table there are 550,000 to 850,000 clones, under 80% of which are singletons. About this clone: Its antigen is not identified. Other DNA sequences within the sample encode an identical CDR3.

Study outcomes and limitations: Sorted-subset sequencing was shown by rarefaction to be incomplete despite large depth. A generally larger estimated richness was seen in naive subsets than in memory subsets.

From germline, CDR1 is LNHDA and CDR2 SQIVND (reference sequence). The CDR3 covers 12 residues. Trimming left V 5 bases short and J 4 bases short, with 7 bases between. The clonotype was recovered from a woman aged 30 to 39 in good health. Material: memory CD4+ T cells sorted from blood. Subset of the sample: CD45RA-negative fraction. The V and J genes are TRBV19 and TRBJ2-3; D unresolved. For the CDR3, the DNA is TGTGCCAGTAGTCGCCTAGCAGATACGCAGTATTTT. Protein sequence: CASSRLADTQYF.